The next 23 T cell receptor beta chains were all read from a single sample in a study of blood T cell repertoires in COVID-19. Using immunoSEQ multiplex PCR, the repertoire was profiled, and TCRdb retains in-frame clones only, with some absent. The table has approximately 200,000 clones, more than 80% seen once. What was sequenced was PBMCs or T cells enriched from blood (not recorded which). These receptors were collected from a man in his forties who had recovered from COVID-19.

On this clone itself: Different DNA sequences within this sample yield the same CDR3. In nucleotides, the CDR3 is TGTGCCAGCTCACCCACGGCGGGGAGCACAGATACGCAGTATTTT. It specifies CASSPTAGSTDTQYF. The chain couples TRBV18 to TRBJ2-3, with TRBD2 as a possible D gene (6 bases). Germline CDR1 and CDR2: KGHSH and LQKENI. Trimming shortened V by 3 bases and J by 0 bases, and 10 bases separated the two germline ends. The CDR3 covers 15 residues.

The CDR3 region has the DNA TGTGCCAGCAGCAAAGTTGTGGGCGGGGACGGAGACGACAATGAGCAGTTCTTC. It encodes CASSKVVGGDGDDNEQFF. The chain carries TRBV21-1 and TRBJ2-1; the table's TRBD2 call for D was not verified on the DNA. TRBV21-1 is a pseudogene locus. CDR3 length equals 18 residues.

V usage is TRBV3-1 (or the pseudogene TRBV3-2) and J usage is TRBJ1-5, with D maybe TRBD1 (5 bases). CDR3 length equals 13 residues. V lost 5 bases, J lost 7 bases, and 12 bases lay in between. The germline CDR1 and CDR2 sequences are LGHDT and YNNKEL (reference sequence). CDR3: CASSSRRGQPQHF. The CDR3 DNA follows: TGTGCCAGCAGCTCCAGGAGGGGACAGCCCCAGCATTTT.

The chain links TRBV7-9 to TRBJ1-5; TRBD1 aligns across 7 bases. The ends lost 2 bases at V and 3 bases at J; junction bases unmatched: 4. Germline V gene lookup returns CDR1 SEHNR and CDR2 FQNEAQ (reference sequence). The CDR3 sequence is 15 residues long. CDR3 protein: CASSLSGTDNQPQHF. Written as DNA, the CDR3 is TGTGCCAGCAGCTTATCCGGGACAGACAATCAGCCCCAGCATTTT. The variable domain in full, completed from reference TRBV7-9 and TRBJ1-5, reads DTGVSQNPRHKITKRGQNVTFRCDPISEHNRLYWYRQTLGQGPEFLTYFQNEAQLEKSRLLSDRFSAERPKGSFSTLEIQRTEQGDSAMYLCASSLSGTDNQPQHFGDGTRLSIL.

The chain is built from TRBV11-2 and TRBJ2-2, with no clear D. V was clipped by 5 bases and J by 4 bases, with 14 bases between them. The CDR3 consists of 15 residues. Germline values: CDR1 SGHAT, CDR2 FQNNGV. CDR3 nucleotides: TGTGCCAGCAGCCTGCGGCGGAGAGGCACCGGGGAGCTGTTTTTT. It yields the protein CASSLRRRGTGELFF.

This clone was detected once. The gene calls are TRBV5-1 and TRBJ2-1; the match to TRBD1 covers 7 bases. The CDR3 is 15 residues long. Trimming at V came to 0 bases and at J to 6 bases, leaving 6 bases not matched to a gene. Germline values: CDR1 SGHRS, CDR2 YFSETQ. The CDR3 region has the DNA TGCGCCAGCAGCTTGGGCGGGTCAGGGGGCAATGAGCAGTTCTTC. Amino acid sequence: CASSLGGSGGNEQFF.

DNA of the CDR3: TGTGCCAGCAGTGGACAGGGAATCACCGGGGAGCTGTTTTTT. This encodes CASSGQGITGELFF. The chain couples TRBV27 to TRBJ2-2; 8 bases map to TRBD1. CDR3 length equals 14 residues. V gave up 5 bases and J gave up 4 bases; unmatched junction bases: 3. Germline CDR1 is MNHEY and CDR2 is SMNVEV (reference sequence).

The gene calls are TRBV11-1 and TRBJ2-7; 7 nucleotides match TRBD1. The length of the CDR3 is 14 residues. Unmatched junction bases numbered 8, after V lost 4 bases and J lost 5 bases. Germline lookup yields CDR1 SGHAT and CDR2 FQDESV (reference sequence). CDR3 in amino acids: CASSSTGNRNEQYF. CDR3 sequence (DNA): TGTGCCAGCAGCTCGACAGGGAATCGGAACGAGCAGTACTTC.

The CDR3 DNA sequence: TGTGCCAGCAGCATTCCGGACAGGGGGCTTGGCTACACCTTC. Translated, it gives CASSIPDRGLGYTF. The chain combines TRBV3-1 (or the pseudogene TRBV3-2) with TRBJ1-2; 11 bases match TRBD1. Looked up from germline, CDR1 is LGHDT and CDR2 is YNNKEL (reference sequence). The CDR3 contains 14 residues. Trimming took 5 bases from V and 7 from J; bases not matched to a gene: 6.

The rearrangement joins TRBV27 to TRBJ2-1; 9 nucleotides match TRBD2. There are 15 residues in the CDR3. CDR1 and CDR2 (germline): MNHEY, SMNVEV (reference sequence). J lost 6 bases, V lost 2 bases, and 5 bases had no gene match. CDR3 residues: CASSLRAGGSNEQFF. The CDR3 nucleotides read TGTGCCAGCAGTTTAAGGGCGGGGGGGAGCAATGAGCAGTTCTTC.

This chain connects TRBV9 to TRBJ2-6; tentatively, D is TRBD2 (6 bases). The CDR3 extends over 19 amino acids. Per the germline V gene, CDR1 is SGDLS and CDR2 is YYNGEE. V was clipped by 4 bases and J by 1 base, with 21 bases between them. CDR3: CASSRGGQILSSGANVLTF. The CDR3 nucleotides are TGTGCCAGCAGCCGAGGAGGGCAGATTCTTAGTTCTGGGGCCAACGTCCTGACTTTC.

This chain links TRBV11-2 with TRBJ1-1; D might be TRBD1 (5 bases). There are 18 residues in the CDR3. Germline values: CDR1 SGHAT, CDR2 FQNNGV. Trimming took 0 bases from V and 4 from J, leaving 21 bases between them. The CDR3 is CASSLDQLGTPSRTEAFF. The CDR3 DNA sequence: TGTGCCAGCAGCTTAGATCAGCTCGGGACTCCTTCTCGCACTGAAGCTTTCTTT.

V usage is TRBV9 and J usage is TRBJ2-7; 8 nucleotides agree with TRBD2. After removal of 1 base from V and 4 bases from J, the junction contained 7 bases not matched to a gene. The CDR3 spans 15 residues. Germline V gene sequence: CDR1 SGDLS, CDR2 YYNGEE. Here the CDR3 reads CASSVSAGGPYEQYF. DNA of the CDR3: TGTGCCAGCAGCGTATCGGCGGGGGGCCCTTACGAGCAGTACTTC.

This chain joins TRBV7-9 and TRBJ2-2; weak D call: TRBD1 (5 bases). CDR1 is SEHNR, CDR2 FQNEAQ, per germline (reference sequence). With 9 bases removed from V and 0 bases from J, the gap between germline ends came to 14 bases. The CDR3 length is 15 residues. CDR3 residues: CARTATDSNTGELFF. CDR3 in DNA: TGTGCCAGGACCGCGACAGATTCGAACACCGGGGAGCTGTTTTTT. The complete variable domain, with remaining parts taken from reference TRBV7-9 and TRBJ2-2, reads DTGVSQNPRHKITKRGQNVTFRCDPISEHNRLYWYRQTLGQGPEFLTYFQNEAQLEKSRLLSDRFSAERPKGSFSTLEIQRTEQGDSAMYLCARTATDSNTGELFFGEGSRLTVL.

The CDR3 bases are TGTGCCAGCAGCGAAGGACAGGGGAGCCGCAATCAGCCCCAGCATTTT. It specifies CASSEGQGSRNQPQHF. The chain joins TRBV11-2 to TRBJ1-5; 9 bases map to TRBD1. This CDR3 region has 16 residues. Looked up from germline, CDR1 is SGHAT and CDR2 is FQNNGV. Germline trimming cut 5 bases from V and 2 bases from J; bases unmatched to any gene: 7.

V and J are TRBV6-5 and TRBJ2-7, with 8 bases that match TRBD1. Trimming took 6 bases from V and 7 from J; bases not matched to a gene: 11. This CDR3 spans 14 amino acids. Germline V gene sequence: CDR1 MNHEY, CDR2 SVGAGI. The CDR3 DNA sequence: TGTGCCAGCAGGGCCCCGACAGGGGTGAGGGAGCAGTACTTC. Its protein is CASRAPTGVREQYF.

The count of this clone is one. The rearrangement links TRBV3-1 (or the pseudogene TRBV3-2) to TRBJ1-4; possibly TRBD1 for D (5 bases). This CDR3 has 15 residues. CDR1 is LGHDT, CDR2 YNNKEL, per germline (reference sequence). Trimming left V 0 bases short and J 8 bases short, with 13 bases between. CDR3 sequence: CASSQEGSGPEKLFF. CDR3 nucleotide sequence: TGTGCCAGCAGCCAAGAAGGGTCAGGGCCCGAAAAACTGTTTTTT.

The chain has TRBV29-1 and TRBJ1-2, with 7 bases fitting TRBD1. Germline CDR1 and CDR2: SQVTM and ANQGSEA. The CDR3 loop spans 12 amino acids. The CDR3 DNA reads TGCAGAGATACAGGGGTCTCCTATGGCTACACCTTC. Translation: CRDTGVSYGYTF.

The CDR3 spells CASSEEGEFSEAFF. The CDR3, as DNA: TGCGCCAGCAGCGAGGAGGGTGAGTTTTCTGAAGCTTTCTTT. The genes are TRBV5-1 and TRBJ1-1; D not resolved. Germline CDR1 and CDR2: SGHRS and YFSETQ. The germline V and J ends were trimmed by 4 bases and 6 bases, with 16 bases remaining between them. The CDR3 loop spans 14 amino acids.

The genes are TRBV27 and TRBJ1-3, with a weak D call TRBD1 (5 bases). Trimming shortened V by 3 bases and J by 5 bases, and 20 bases separated the two germline ends. The CDR3 has 17 residues. CDR1 is MNHEY, CDR2 SMNVEV, per germline (reference sequence). The CDR3 DNA follows: TGTGCCAGCAGTTTCCGCCATAATCAGGGTTCCCGAAACACCATATATTTT. As protein: CASSFRHNQGSRNTIYF.

Notes on this clone: Germline is not matched at one junction end, which may reflect a read error. This chain uses TRBV3-1 (or the pseudogene TRBV3-2) with TRBJ1-2; no clear D. Germline loops: CDR1 LGHDT, CDR2 YNNKEL (reference sequence). This CDR3 has 15 amino acids. CDR3 sequence reads: CASGHYAGVSYGYTF. The CDR3 DNA is TGTGCCAGCGGCCACTACGCCGGAGTTTCTTATGGCTACACCTTC.

This chain connects TRBV9 to TRBJ1-2; D gene unclear. CDR3 length: 16 residues. The germline gives CDR1 SGDLS, CDR2 YYNGEE. V was trimmed by 3 bases and J by 4 bases, leaving 19 bases between them. The CDR3 protein is CASSDPALGGPYGYTF. CDR3 sequence (DNA): TGTGCCAGCAGCGACCCAGCCTTGGGAGGGCCCTATGGCTACACCTTC.

This chain links TRBV3-1 (or the pseudogene TRBV3-2) with TRBJ2-3; possible D gene TRBD1, 5 bases. The CDR3 is made up of 14 amino acids. Germline values: CDR1 LGHDT, CDR2 YNNKEL (reference sequence). V was pared by 0 bases and J by 3 bases, with 7 bases between. The DNA of the CDR3 is TGTGCCAGCAGCCAAGAAGGGGTAACAGATACGCAGTATTTT. Encoded protein: CASSQEGVTDTQYF.